This entry features one T cell receptor beta chain sequence. The CDR3 consists of 15 residues. Germline V gene data show CDR1 as MNHEY and CDR2 as SMNVEV (reference sequence). V was trimmed by 5 bases and J by 3 bases, leaving 16 bases between them. Stated treatment: around 19 received Ad26.COV2.S at low or high dose, single or two shots; several received placebo; per-sample allocation not given. Samples came from day 63 after the first vaccine or placebo injection. In Boston, an adult donor aged 18-55 years took part. This entry comes from a study of Ad26.COV2.S vaccination and SARS-CoV-2 variants. On the study more broadly: Ad26.COV2.S was injected intramuscularly once or twice, 56 days apart.

TCRdb keeps only in-frame clones here, not all; method: immunoSEQ multiplex PCR. The repertoire consists of more than 300,000 clones, with roughly 90% occurring once and the leading ten covering around 5.3%. The sequence was obtained from a person between 18 and 59 years old who received the Ad26.COV2.S COVID-19 vaccine or a placebo. Sequences were derived from peripheral blood, sampled in a trial of Ad26.COV2.S vaccine versus placebo. V and J are TRBV27 and TRBJ1-2; possible D gene TRBD1, 6 bases. This chain's CDR3 is CASSPGDTRDYGYTF. The CDR3 nucleotides read TGTGCCAGCAGTCCCGGGGACACACGGGACTATGGCTACACCTTC.